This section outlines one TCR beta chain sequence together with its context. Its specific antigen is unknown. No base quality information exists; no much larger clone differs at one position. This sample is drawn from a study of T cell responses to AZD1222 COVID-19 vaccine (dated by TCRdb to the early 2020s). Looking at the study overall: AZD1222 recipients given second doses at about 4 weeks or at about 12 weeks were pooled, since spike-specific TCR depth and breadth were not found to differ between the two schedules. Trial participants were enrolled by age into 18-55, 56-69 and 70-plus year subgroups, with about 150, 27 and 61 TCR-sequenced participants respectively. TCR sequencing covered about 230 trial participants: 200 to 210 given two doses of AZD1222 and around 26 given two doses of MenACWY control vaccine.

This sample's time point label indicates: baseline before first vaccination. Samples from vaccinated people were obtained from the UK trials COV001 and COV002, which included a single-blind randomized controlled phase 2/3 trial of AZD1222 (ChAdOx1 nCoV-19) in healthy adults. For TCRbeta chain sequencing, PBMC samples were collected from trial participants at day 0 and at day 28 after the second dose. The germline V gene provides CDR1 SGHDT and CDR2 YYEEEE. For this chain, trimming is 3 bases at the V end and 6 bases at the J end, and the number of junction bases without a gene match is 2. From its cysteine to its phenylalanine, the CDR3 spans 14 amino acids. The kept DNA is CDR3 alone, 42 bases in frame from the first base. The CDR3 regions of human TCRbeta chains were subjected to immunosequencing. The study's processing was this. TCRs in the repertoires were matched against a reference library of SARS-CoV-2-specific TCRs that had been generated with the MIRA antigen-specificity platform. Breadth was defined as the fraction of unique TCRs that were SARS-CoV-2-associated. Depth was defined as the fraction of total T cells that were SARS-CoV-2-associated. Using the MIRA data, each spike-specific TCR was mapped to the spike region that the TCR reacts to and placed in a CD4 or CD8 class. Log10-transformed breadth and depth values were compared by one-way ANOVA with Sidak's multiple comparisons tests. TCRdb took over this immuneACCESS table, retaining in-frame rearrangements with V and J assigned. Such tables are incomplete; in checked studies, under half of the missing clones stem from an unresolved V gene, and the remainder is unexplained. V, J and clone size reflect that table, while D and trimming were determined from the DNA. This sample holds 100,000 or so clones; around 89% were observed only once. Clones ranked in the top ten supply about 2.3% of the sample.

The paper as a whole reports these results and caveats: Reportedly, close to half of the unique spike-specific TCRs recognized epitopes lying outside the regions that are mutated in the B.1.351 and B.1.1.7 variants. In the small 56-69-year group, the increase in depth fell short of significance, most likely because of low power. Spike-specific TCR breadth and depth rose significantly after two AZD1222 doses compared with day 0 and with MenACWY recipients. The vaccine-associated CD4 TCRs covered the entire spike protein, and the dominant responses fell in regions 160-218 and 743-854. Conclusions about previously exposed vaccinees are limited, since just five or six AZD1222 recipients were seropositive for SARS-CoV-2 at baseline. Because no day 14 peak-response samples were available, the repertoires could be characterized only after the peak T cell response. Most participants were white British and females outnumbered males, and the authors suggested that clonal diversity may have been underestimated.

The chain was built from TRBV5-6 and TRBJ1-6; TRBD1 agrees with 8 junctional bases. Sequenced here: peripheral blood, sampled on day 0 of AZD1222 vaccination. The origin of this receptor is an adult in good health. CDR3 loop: CASSSDRANSPLHF. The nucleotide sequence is TGTGCCAGCAGCTCGGACAGGGCTAATTCACCCCTCCACTTT. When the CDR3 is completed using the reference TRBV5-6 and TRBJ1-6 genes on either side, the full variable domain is DAGVTQSPTHLIKTRGQQVTLRCSPKSGHDTVSWYQQALGQGPQFIFQYYEEEERQRGNFPDRFSGHQFPNYSSELNVNALLLGDSALYLCASSSDRANSPLHFGNGTRLTVT.